The T cell receptor (beta chain) under discussion was sequenced for a study of blood T cell repertoires in COVID-19. Across the whole study: The cDNA or gDNA used as material had been derived from T cells, B-cell-depleted T cells, or PBMCs.

Per germline, CDR1 MNHEY and CDR2 SVGAGI. This CDR3 region has 13 residues. V was clipped by 10 bases and J by 0 bases; unmatched bases: 5. Assay used: immunoSEQ multiplex PCR; TCRdb lists only in-frame clones, some missing. The table shows about 400,000 clones, with approximately 88% occurring only once. Categorization into cohorts depended on clinical history that participants reported. This receptor was identified in a woman aged 25 to 39 with acute COVID-19. Sequenced input: PBMCs or T cells enriched from blood (not recorded which). The chain uses TRBV6-5 and TRBJ1-1; 7 nucleotides agree with TRBD1. CDR3 bases: TGTGCCACCAAGACAGGGATGAACACTGAAGCTTTCTTT. Its protein product is CATKTGMNTEAFF.